This T cell receptor (delta chain) was profiled in a study of gamma-delta T cells after stem cell transplantation. This clone was found many times. The sample has other DNA sequences that encode this CDR3 too. TCRdb redid clone calling on the RT-PCR reads using CATT. This sample has around 16,000 delta-chain clones, with just under 9.5% found just once. CDR1 and CDR2 (germline): GEAIGNYY, EKD. V was clipped by 4 bases and J by 0 bases, with 14 bases between them. The CDR3 has 15 amino acids. The sequence was collected from a human donor. It is not recorded whose cells these are; they may come from a transplant donor. The chain recombines TRDV2 with TRDJ1; no definite D call. The specimen sequenced was gamma-delta T cells. The CDR3 here is CACDRVSGHTDKLIF. CDR3 in DNA: TGTGCCTGTGATAGAGTGTCGGGTCACACCGATAAACTCATCTTT.